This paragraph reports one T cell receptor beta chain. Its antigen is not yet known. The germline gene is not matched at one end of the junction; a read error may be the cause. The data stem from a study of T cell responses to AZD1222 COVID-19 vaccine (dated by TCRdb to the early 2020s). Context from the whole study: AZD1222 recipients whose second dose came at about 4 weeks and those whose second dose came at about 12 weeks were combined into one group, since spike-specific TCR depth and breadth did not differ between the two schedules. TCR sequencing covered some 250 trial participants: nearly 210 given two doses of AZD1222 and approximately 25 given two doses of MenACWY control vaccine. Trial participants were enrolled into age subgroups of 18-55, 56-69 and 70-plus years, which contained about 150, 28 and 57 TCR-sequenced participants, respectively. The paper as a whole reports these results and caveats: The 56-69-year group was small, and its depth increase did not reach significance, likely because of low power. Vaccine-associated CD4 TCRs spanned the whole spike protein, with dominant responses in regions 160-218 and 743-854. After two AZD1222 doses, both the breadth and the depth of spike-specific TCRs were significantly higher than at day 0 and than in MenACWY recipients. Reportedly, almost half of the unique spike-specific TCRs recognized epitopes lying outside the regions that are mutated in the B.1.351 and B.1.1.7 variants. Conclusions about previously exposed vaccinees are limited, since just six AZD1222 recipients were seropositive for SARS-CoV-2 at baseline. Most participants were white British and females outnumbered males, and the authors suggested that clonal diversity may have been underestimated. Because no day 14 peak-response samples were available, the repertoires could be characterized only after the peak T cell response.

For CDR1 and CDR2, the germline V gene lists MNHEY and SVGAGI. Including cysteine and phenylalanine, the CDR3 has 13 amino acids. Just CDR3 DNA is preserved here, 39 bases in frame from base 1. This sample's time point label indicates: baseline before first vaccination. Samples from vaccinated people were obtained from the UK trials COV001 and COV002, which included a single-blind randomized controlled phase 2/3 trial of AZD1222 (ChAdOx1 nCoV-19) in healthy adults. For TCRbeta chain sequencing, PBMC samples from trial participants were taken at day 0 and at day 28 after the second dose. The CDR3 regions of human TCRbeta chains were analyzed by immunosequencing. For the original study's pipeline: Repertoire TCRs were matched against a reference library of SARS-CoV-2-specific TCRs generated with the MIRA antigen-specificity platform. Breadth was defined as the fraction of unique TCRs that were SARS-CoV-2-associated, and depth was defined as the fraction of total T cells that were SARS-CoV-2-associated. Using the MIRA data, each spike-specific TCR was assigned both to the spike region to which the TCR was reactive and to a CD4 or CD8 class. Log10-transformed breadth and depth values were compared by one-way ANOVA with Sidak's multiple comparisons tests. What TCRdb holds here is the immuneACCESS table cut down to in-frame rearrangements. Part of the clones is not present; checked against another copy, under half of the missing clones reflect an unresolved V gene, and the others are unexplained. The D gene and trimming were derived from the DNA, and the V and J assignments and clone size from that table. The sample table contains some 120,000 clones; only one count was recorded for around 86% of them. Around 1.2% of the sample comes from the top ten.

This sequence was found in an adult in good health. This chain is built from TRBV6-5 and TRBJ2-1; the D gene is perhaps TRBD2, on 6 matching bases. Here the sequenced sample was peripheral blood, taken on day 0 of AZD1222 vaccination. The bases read TGTGCCAGCCGGGACTCATCCTACAGTGAGCAGTTCTTC. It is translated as CASRDSSYSEQFF.